The clone carrying this T cell receptor (beta chain) came up a few times. Its antigen is as yet unknown. Construction of TCR beta libraries relied on iRepertoire HTBI primers and on Arm-PCR targeting CDR3 regions. TCRdb re-called the multiplex PCR reads through MiXCR, storing one row per CDR3 protein. The sample includes around 320,000 distinct CDR3 sequences, around 15% seen only once; the top ten take roughly 27%. Germline CDR1 is KGHSH and CDR2 is LQKENI. The CDR3 totals 16 residues. The V segment lost 3 bases and the J segment 6 bases; nucleotides outside the gene matches: 11. This sample is drawn from a study of regulatory T cells in long-lasting Graves disease. Described time point: newly diagnosed GD, antithyroid drugs for less than 3 months. Generation of the TCR library employed RNA extracted from PBMCs. Findings of the study overall: Results may be inaccurate due to the small sample size.

These data also formed part of another study, on T cells in Graves' hyperthyroidism and ophthalmopathy. This second study says: Researchers barred patients who had uncontrolled infection, other autoimmune disease, pregnancy or lactation. The diagnoses drew upon clinical symptoms, serum thyroxine and TRAb, thyroid ultrasound and orbital computed tomography. Initially, a first-round RT-PCR of the TCR CDR3 employed the HTBI primer set.

This chain uses TRBV18 with TRBJ2-5; TRBD1 agrees at 9 bases. The source material was peripheral blood mononuclear cells (PBMCs), sampled at new diagnosis, from a patient treated with antithyroid drugs. The receptor comes from a man in his forties or fifties with Graves disease. This CDR3 is CASSPGDREWEKTQYF. CDR3 nucleotides: TGTGCCAGCTCACCCGGGGACAGGGAATGGGAAAAGACCCAGTACTTC.